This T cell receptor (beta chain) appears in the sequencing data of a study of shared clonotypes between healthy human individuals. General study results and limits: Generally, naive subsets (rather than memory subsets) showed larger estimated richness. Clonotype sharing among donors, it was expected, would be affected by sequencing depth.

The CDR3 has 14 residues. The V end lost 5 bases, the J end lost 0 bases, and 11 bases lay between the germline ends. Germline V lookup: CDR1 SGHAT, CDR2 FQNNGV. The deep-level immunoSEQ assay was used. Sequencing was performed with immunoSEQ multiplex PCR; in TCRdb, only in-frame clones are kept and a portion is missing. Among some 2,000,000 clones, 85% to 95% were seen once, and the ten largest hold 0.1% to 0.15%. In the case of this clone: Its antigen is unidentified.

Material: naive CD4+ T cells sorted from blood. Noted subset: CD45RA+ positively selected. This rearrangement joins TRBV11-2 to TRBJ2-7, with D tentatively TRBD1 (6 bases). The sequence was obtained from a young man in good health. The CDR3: CASSVRDTSYEQYF. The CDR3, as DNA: TGTGCCAGCAGCGTCCGGGACACCTCCTACGAGCAGTACTTC.